This TCR beta chain was found in a study of blood T cells in healthy people across ages. This clonotype occurred once. A J-beta primer mix and a sample-barcoded 5' primer were used in a second PCR of roughly 7 to 12 cycles. TCRdb reprocessed the 5' RACE reads with MiXCR, giving one entry per CDR3 protein. The data show about 930,000 distinct CDR3 sequences, just under 30% seen once. The V gene lost 1 base and the J gene lost 1 base, with 13 bases spanning the gap. The CDR3 is made up of 16 amino acids. In addition, the sample was reused for a study of T cells of mothers and their children. From that paper: Thymic selection molds TCR recombination products alike in related and unrelated pairs.

The gene calls are TRBV12-3 or TRBV12-4 and TRBJ1-1; D call uncertain. The receptor comes from a woman aged 40 to 55 in good health. The sample comprised blood. The CDR3 region is CASSLVQSFGNTEAFF. In DNA form, the CDR3 reads TGTGCCAGCAGTTTAGTACAGTCATTCGGGAACACTGAAGCTTTCTTT.